A selection of T cell receptor beta chains follows, all from one sample in a study of blood T cell repertoires in COVID-19. The assay was immunoSEQ multiplex PCR, and TCRdb's table has in-frame clones only and misses some. The sample contains 300,000 or so clones, around 90% of which appear only once. Sequenced sample: peripheral blood. These receptors were obtained from a man in his sixties or seventies with acute or convalescent COVID-19. Both conserved end residues are trimmed from each CDR3. Fields, in order: clone size, J gene, D gene, V gene, CDR3 length, CDR3 protein. The D gene is left open where the match is weak. A clone size is listed for some rows: how often the clone was seen (once, few, many), or a class if it is expanded.

clone_size: once; j_call: TRBJ2-7; d_call: TRBD2; v_call: TRBV6-5; cdr3_length: 13; cdr3_aa: ASSYSQRGSYEQY
clone_size: -; j_call: TRBJ2-2; d_call: TRBD2; v_call: TRBV7-2; cdr3_length: 14; cdr3_aa: ASSSSGGVNTGELF
clone_size: once; j_call: TRBJ2-5; d_call: -; v_call: TRBV7-2; cdr3_length: 11; cdr3_aa: ASSLELQETQY
clone_size: -; j_call: TRBJ1-2; d_call: -; v_call: TRBV12-3/TRBV12-4; cdr3_length: 11; cdr3_aa: ASSLGGPYGYT
clone_size: -; j_call: TRBJ2-7; d_call: TRBD1; v_call: TRBV19; cdr3_length: 14; cdr3_aa: ASSIADRGRNYEQY
clone_size: -; j_call: TRBJ2-2; d_call: TRBD2; v_call: TRBV7-2; cdr3_length: 14; cdr3_aa: ASSFSGRSGTGELF
clone_size: -; j_call: TRBJ1-3; d_call: -; v_call: TRBV4-2; cdr3_length: 14; cdr3_aa: ASSQDVWGLGNTIY
clone_size: -; j_call: TRBJ2-3; d_call: -; v_call: TRBV5-1; cdr3_length: 14; cdr3_aa: ASSPPRWERTDTQY
clone_size: -; j_call: TRBJ2-5; d_call: TRBD1; v_call: TRBV30; cdr3_length: 12; cdr3_aa: AWSTRQGQETQY
clone_size: -; j_call: TRBJ1-4; d_call: -; v_call: TRBV7-9; cdr3_length: 13; cdr3_aa: ASSLDGGSNEKLF
clone_size: -; j_call: TRBJ1-1; d_call: -; v_call: TRBV14; cdr3_length: 11; cdr3_aa: ASSRRTSAEAF
clone_size: few; j_call: TRBJ1-1; d_call: -; v_call: TRBV18; cdr3_length: 12; cdr3_aa: ASSPSGRNTEAF
clone_size: -; j_call: TRBJ2-1; d_call: TRBD2; v_call: TRBV7-2; cdr3_length: 13; cdr3_aa: ASSLGLAWYNEQF
clone_size: -; j_call: TRBJ1-2; d_call: TRBD1; v_call: TRBV3-1/TRBV3-2; cdr3_length: 13; cdr3_aa: ASSNPSTGSYGYT
clone_size: -; j_call: TRBJ2-5; d_call: -; v_call: TRBV24-1; cdr3_length: 11; cdr3_aa: ATSDSKGETQY
clone_size: -; j_call: TRBJ2-5; d_call: -; v_call: TRBV5-5; cdr3_length: 13; cdr3_aa: ASSVRQIQQETQY
clone_size: -; j_call: TRBJ2-1; d_call: TRBD2; v_call: TRBV6-4; cdr3_length: 11; cdr3_aa: ASSELAGDEQF
clone_size: -; j_call: TRBJ1-6; d_call: -; v_call: TRBV28; cdr3_length: 13; cdr3_aa: ASSSLGPYNSPLH
clone_size: -; j_call: TRBJ1-5; d_call: -; v_call: TRBV9; cdr3_length: 12; cdr3_aa: ASSGGGGNQPQH
clone_size: -; j_call: TRBJ1-6; d_call: TRBD1; v_call: TRBV10-3; cdr3_length: 15; cdr3_aa: AISDPQGTGFNSPLH
clone_size: -; j_call: TRBJ2-7; d_call: -; v_call: TRBV5-1; cdr3_length: 11; cdr3_aa: ASSLAQGDEQY
clone_size: -; j_call: TRBJ1-1; d_call: -; v_call: TRBV6-5; cdr3_length: 13; cdr3_aa: ASSYSNRMNTEAF
clone_size: once; j_call: TRBJ2-7; d_call: -; v_call: TRBV2; cdr3_length: 10; cdr3_aa: ASSDRVPEQY
clone_size: -; j_call: TRBJ2-7; d_call: -; v_call: TRBV4-2; cdr3_length: 11; cdr3_aa: ASSQGSRYEQY
clone_size: -; j_call: TRBJ2-4; d_call: TRBD1; v_call: TRBV2; cdr3_length: 16; cdr3_aa: ASSETPTGGASKNIQY
clone_size: -; j_call: TRBJ2-7; d_call: -; v_call: TRBV6-6; cdr3_length: 13; cdr3_aa: ASSPRGDSSYEQY
clone_size: once; j_call: TRBJ2-7; d_call: TRBD1; v_call: TRBV5-1; cdr3_length: 12; cdr3_aa: ASSSGQGGYEQY
clone_size: -; j_call: TRBJ2-3; d_call: TRBD2; v_call: TRBV5-1; cdr3_length: 15; cdr3_aa: ASSYFSGGAGTDTQY
clone_size: once; j_call: TRBJ1-6; d_call: -; v_call: TRBV6-1; cdr3_length: 13; cdr3_aa: ASSEQGSYNSPLH
clone_size: -; j_call: TRBJ1-3; d_call: TRBD1; v_call: TRBV5-6; cdr3_length: 15; cdr3_aa: ASSSGTGLNSGNTIY
clone_size: -; j_call: TRBJ2-3; d_call: -; v_call: TRBV18; cdr3_length: 13; cdr3_aa: ASSYLADSTDTQY
clone_size: -; j_call: TRBJ2-7; d_call: -; v_call: TRBV7-2; cdr3_length: 13; cdr3_aa: ASSLAGRAFYEQY
clone_size: -; j_call: TRBJ1-6; d_call: -; v_call: TRBV27; cdr3_length: 13; cdr3_aa: ASSLGSSYNSPLH
clone_size: -; j_call: TRBJ1-2; d_call: TRBD1; v_call: TRBV6-5; cdr3_length: 12; cdr3_aa: ASRKDRGDYGYT
clone_size: -; j_call: TRBJ2-7; d_call: TRBD1; v_call: TRBV4-3; cdr3_length: 13; cdr3_aa: ASSPVRAGGLEQY
clone_size: -; j_call: TRBJ2-1; d_call: TRBD2; v_call: TRBV28; cdr3_length: 14; cdr3_aa: ASRRRTSGFYNEQF
clone_size: -; j_call: TRBJ1-5; d_call: -; v_call: TRBV6-2/TRBV6-3; cdr3_length: 13; cdr3_aa: ASSYEAQGEQPQH
clone_size: -; j_call: TRBJ1-3; d_call: -; v_call: TRBV6-1; cdr3_length: 14; cdr3_aa: ASSEFRGLAGNTIY
clone_size: once; j_call: TRBJ1-2; d_call: TRBD1; v_call: TRBV9; cdr3_length: 10; cdr3_aa: ASSRDSYGYT
clone_size: -; j_call: TRBJ2-2; d_call: -; v_call: TRBV28; cdr3_length: 14; cdr3_aa: ASSLRSAGNTGELF
clone_size: -; j_call: TRBJ2-3; d_call: TRBD2; v_call: TRBV6-5; cdr3_length: 11; cdr3_aa: ASSGGAPDTQY
clone_size: -; j_call: TRBJ1-2; d_call: -; v_call: TRBV29-1; cdr3_length: 11; cdr3_aa: SATGGGRYGYT
clone_size: -; j_call: TRBJ1-4; d_call: -; v_call: TRBV5-1; cdr3_length: 13; cdr3_aa: ASSGEGSLGEKLF
clone_size: -; j_call: TRBJ1-1; d_call: TRBD1; v_call: TRBV28; cdr3_length: 11; cdr3_aa: AGGDRGQVEAF
clone_size: once; j_call: TRBJ2-7; d_call: TRBD1; v_call: TRBV6-5; cdr3_length: 13; cdr3_aa: ASRTGTGGASEQY
clone_size: -; j_call: TRBJ1-2; d_call: TRBD1; v_call: TRBV3-1/TRBV3-2; cdr3_length: 12; cdr3_aa: ASSQDTGGRGYT
clone_size: -; j_call: TRBJ1-5; d_call: -; v_call: TRBV7-8; cdr3_length: 11; cdr3_aa: ASSLSYNQPQH
clone_size: -; j_call: TRBJ2-7; d_call: -; v_call: TRBV6-2/TRBV6-3; cdr3_length: 9; cdr3_aa: ASSSHDEQY
clone_size: -; j_call: TRBJ1-1; d_call: TRBD1; v_call: TRBV4-3; cdr3_length: 13; cdr3_aa: ASSQEQGTRTEAF
clone_size: -; j_call: TRBJ2-7; d_call: -; v_call: TRBV4-2; cdr3_length: 11; cdr3_aa: ASSPDISYEQY
clone_size: many; j_call: TRBJ2-3; d_call: TRBD2; v_call: TRBV7-3; cdr3_length: 16; cdr3_aa: ASSASGTSGAGLDTQY
clone_size: -; j_call: TRBJ1-1; d_call: -; v_call: TRBV27; cdr3_length: 12; cdr3_aa: ASSLYPPGTEAF
clone_size: -; j_call: TRBJ2-1; d_call: TRBD2; v_call: TRBV15; cdr3_length: 14; cdr3_aa: ATSKGGLAGGHEQF
clone_size: -; j_call: TRBJ1-6; d_call: TRBD1; v_call: TRBV10-3; cdr3_length: 13; cdr3_aa: AISLRDSGNSPLH